The 26 T cell receptor beta chains presented below share a single source sample, sequenced in a study of PD-1 blockade in classical Hodgkin lymphoma. Relapse after autologous stem cell transplantation occurred in every patient, and brentuximab vedotin exposure varied. TCRdb's copy holds only in-frame clones and misses some; the assay was immunoSEQ multiplex PCR. The sample consists of about 15,000 clones, 55% to 65% of them appearing once. The material was peripheral blood mononuclear cells (PBMCs), obtained at baseline. Source of these receptors: a human donor with classical Hodgkin lymphoma.

This chain connects TRBV29-1 to TRBJ2-1; either TRBD1 or TRBD2 may fit D (5 bases each). Per germline, CDR1 SQVTM and CDR2 ANQGSEA. The CDR3 is made up of 14 amino acids. Trimming stripped 4 bases from V and 0 bases from J, with 10 bases between. Written as DNA, the CDR3 is TGCAGCGTTGCGGGGCAGAGCTCCTACAATGAGCAGTTCTTC. Translating it yields CSVAGQSSYNEQFF.

CDR3 sequence reads: CASSPPGRGLDGYTF. Here the CDR3 DNA reads TGTGCCAGCAGCCCACCCGGCAGGGGGCTGGATGGCTACACCTTC. The chain joins TRBV11-1 to TRBJ1-2; 8 bases fit TRBD1. CDR3 length: 15 amino acids. V gave up 5 bases and J gave up 6 bases; unmatched junction bases: 11. Germline loops: CDR1 SGHAT, CDR2 FQDESV (reference sequence).

This clone was seen only a few times. V usage is TRBV18 and J usage is TRBJ1-1; no firm D call. Between the trimmed V and J ends, which lost 3 bases and 4 bases, there was a span of 6 bases. The length of the CDR3 is 12 residues. Germline V gene data show CDR1 as KGHSH and CDR2 as LQKENI. CDR3 coding DNA: TGTGCCAGCTCACCTTTAAGCACTGAAGCTTTCTTT. It translates to CASSPLSTEAFF.

Here the CDR3 DNA reads TGCGCCAGCAGCTTGGGGGACTCCACAGATACGCAGTATTTT. This codes for CASSLGDSTDTQYF. This chain uses TRBV5-1 with TRBJ2-3; D might be TRBD2 (6 bases). V lost 0 bases, J lost 2 bases, and 7 bases lay in between. Germline CDR1 SGHRS, CDR2 YFSETQ. CDR3 length: 14 residues.

This sequence joins TRBV11-2 and TRBJ2-7, with TRBD2 matching over 8 bases. CDR1 and CDR2 (germline): SGHAT, FQNNGV. V gave up 3 bases and J gave up 2 bases; unmatched junction bases: 6. The CDR3 is 15 amino acids. CDR3 coding DNA: TGTGCCAGCAGCTTCCCGGGACTAGTCGCCTACGAGCAGTACTTC. Translated, it gives CASSFPGLVAYEQYF.

The rearrangement uses TRBV5-4 and TRBJ2-7, with 7 bases identical to TRBD1. CDR3 length: 14 residues. The germline V gene encodes CDR1 SGHNT and CDR2 YYREEE (reference sequence). Trimming at V came to 4 bases and at J to 5 bases, leaving 9 bases not matched to a gene. The CDR3 DNA is TGTGCCAGCAGCCCGGCGCAGGGGGACCACGAGCAGTACTTC. Amino acid sequence: CASSPAQGDHEQYF.

The chain is built from TRBV5-5 and TRBJ1-1; 7 bases align to TRBD1. The V segment lost 4 bases and the J segment 1 base; nucleotides outside the gene matches: 7. Germline CDR1 is SGHKS and CDR2 is YYEKEE (reference sequence). The CDR3 has 15 residues. The CDR3 loop reads CASSRAGGTNTEAFF. As DNA, the CDR3 is TGTGCCAGCAGCCGGGCAGGGGGAACGAACACTGAAGCTTTCTTT.

Remarks on this clone: Distinct nucleotide sequences in the sample also encode this CDR3. The chain recombines TRBV29-1 with TRBJ2-3; no clear D. The germline V gene has CDR1 SQVTM and CDR2 ANQGSEA. The CDR3 runs 10 residues. The germline V and J ends were trimmed by 3 bases and 3 bases, with 1 base remaining between them. Here the CDR3 DNA reads TGCAGCGTTGATACAGATACGCAGTATTTT. It is translated as CSVDTDTQYF.

The chain recombines TRBV5-1 with TRBJ2-3; D call uncertain. The CDR3 is 17 amino acids. CDR1 and CDR2 from the germline V gene are SGHRS and YFSETQ. Deletions cut 5 bases from V and 0 bases from J, with 19 bases between. CDR3 sequence reads: CASRMIQRQVSTDTQYF. Written as DNA, the CDR3 is TGCGCCAGCAGGATGATACAGAGACAAGTTAGCACAGATACGCAGTATTTT.

The CDR3 spells CASSEVGGSDDEQYF. Written as DNA, the CDR3 is TGTGCCAGCAGTGAAGTCGGGGGTTCGGATGACGAGCAGTACTTC. The V and J genes are TRBV6-1 and TRBJ2-7; TRBD2 is a possible D gene (6 bases). There are 15 residues in the CDR3. V gave up 1 base and J gave up 5 bases, with 15 bases separating them. CDR1 is MNHNS, CDR2 SASEGT, per germline.

This sequence joins TRBV4-1 and TRBJ2-7; D remains ambiguous. This CDR3 has 15 residues. Trimming removed 0 bases from V and 3 bases from J, with 12 bases in between. Germline CDR1 and CDR2: MGHRA and YSYEKL. CDR3 DNA sequence: TGCGCCAGCAGCCAAGATTTAGCCCCCGGCTACGAGCAGTACTTC. Residues: CASSQDLAPGYEQYF.

This CDR3 is CASSPAQGDHEQYF. CDR3 nucleotides: TGTGCCAGCAGCCCGGCGCAGGGGGACCACGAGCAGTACTTC. The chain combines TRBV7-3 with TRBJ2-7, with TRBD1 matching 7 bases. This CDR3 has 14 amino acids. Germline V gene data show CDR1 as SGHTA and CDR2 as FQGTGA. Unmatched junction bases numbered 9, after V lost 5 bases and J lost 5 bases.

This clone was counted only a few times. This sequence joins TRBV28 and TRBJ1-6; tentative D call: TRBD1 (6 bases). The CDR3 covers 15 residues. Trimming stripped 2 bases from V and 5 bases from J, with 10 bases between. Germline CDR1 MDHEN, CDR2 SYDVKM. CDR3 nucleotide sequence: TGTGCCAGCAGTTTAGCAGGGGAGGATAATTCACCCCTCCACTTT. Its protein product is CASSLAGEDNSPLHF.

The V call is TRBV5-1, the J call TRBJ2-4; 7 bases align to TRBD1. After removal of 3 bases from V and 1 base from J, the junction contained 1 base not matched to a gene. The CDR3 is 14 amino acids. CDR1 and CDR2 (germline): SGHRS, YFSETQ. CDR3 region: CASSSQGAKNIQYF. The CDR3, as DNA: TGCGCCAGCAGCTCACAGGGGGCCAAAAACATTCAGTACTTC. Variable domain in full (rest from reference TRBV5-1 and TRBJ2-4): KAGVTQTPRYLIKTRGQQVTLSCSPISGHRSVSWYQQTPGQGLQFLFEYFSETQRNKGNFPGRFSGRQFSNSRSEMNVSTLELGDSALYLCASSSQGAKNIQYFGAGTRLSVL.

This clone was seen a handful of times. This chain connects TRBV13 to TRBJ2-3; 9 bases fit TRBD2. Germline values: CDR1 PRHDT, CDR2 FYEKMQ (reference sequence). The CDR3 has 15 amino acids. V dropped 4 bases and J dropped 0; count of bases not matched to a gene: 2. CDR3 residues: CASSSTSGSTDTQYF. CDR3 coding DNA: TGTGCCAGCAGCTCAACTAGCGGGAGCACAGATACGCAGTATTTT.

This clone was detected a few times. The chain links TRBV2 to TRBJ1-4; no clear D gene. The CDR3 is 11 residues long. Germline CDR1 is SNHLY and CDR2 is FYNNEI. V lost 8 bases and J lost 11, with 12 bases in between. CDR3 coding DNA: TGTGCCAGCCGGGCAGCCGTGAAACTGTTTTTT. Its protein is CASRAAVKLFF.

This clone was seen a handful of times. The chain is built from TRBV6-5 and TRBJ2-3; D gene uncertain. Germline-derived CDR1 and CDR2 are MNHEY and SVGAGI. The CDR3 is 13 residues long. V was pared by 2 bases and J by 3 bases, with 6 bases between. The CDR3 sequence: CASSYLGTDTQYF. CDR3 in DNA: TGTGCCAGCAGTTACCTTGGGACAGATACGCAGTATTTT.

The chain uses TRBV11-2 and TRBJ2-7; 9 bases line up with TRBD1. V was pared by 6 bases and J by 7 bases, with 13 bases of the junction left unmatched. The germline gives CDR1 SGHAT, CDR2 FQNNGV. The CDR3 has 15 residues. CDR3: CASRRAGQGLGEQYF. For the CDR3, the DNA is TGTGCCAGCAGACGAGCGGGACAGGGTTTAGGAGAGCAGTACTTC. The complete variable domain, with remaining parts taken from reference TRBV11-2 and TRBJ2-7, reads EAGVAQSPRYKIIEKRQSVAFWCNPISGHATLYWYQQILGQGPKLLIQFQNNGVVDDSQLPKDRFSAERLKGVDSTLKIQPAKLEDSAVYLCASRRAGQGLGEQYFGPGTRLTVT.

V and J are TRBV7-9 and TRBJ2-1, with TRBD1 matching over 8 bases. CDR1 and CDR2 (germline): SEHNR, FQNEAQ (reference sequence). V was clipped by 1 base and J by 6 bases; unmatched bases: 5. The CDR3 is 15 amino acids. The CDR3: CASSLGTGRVNEQFF. The CDR3 bases are TGTGCCAGCAGCTTAGGGACAGGGAGAGTCAATGAGCAGTTCTTC.

The CDR3 DNA sequence: TGCGCCAGCGCCCCCCGCAGGGAGACTAGCGGGAAGGAGAACGAGCAGTACTTC. It specifies CASAPRRETSGKENEQYF. This chain joins TRBV23-1 and TRBJ2-7; 11 positions match TRBD2. TRBV23-1 is classed as an ORF, of uncertain function. This CDR3 comprises 18 residues. J gave up 5 bases and V 8 bases, and 20 bases lay outside the gene matches.

The chain couples TRBV27 to TRBJ2-7, with D perhaps being TRBD1 or TRBD2 (5 bases each). The CDR3 runs to 12 residues. Trimming shortened V by 3 bases and J by 5 bases, and 8 bases separated the two germline ends. CDR1 and CDR2 (germline): MNHEY, SMNVEV (reference sequence). This CDR3 reads CASSLMGDEQYF. CDR3 sequence (DNA): TGTGCCAGCAGTTTGATGGGGGACGAGCAGTACTTC.

This chain joins TRBV6-5 and TRBJ2-7; D is possibly TRBD2 (5 bases). Germline V CDR1 and CDR2: MNHEY, SVGAGI. CDR3 length: 14 residues. V was trimmed by 6 bases and J by 6 bases, leaving 18 bases between them. DNA for the CDR3: TGTGCCAGCAGACCTAAGGGCCGAGCGGCCGAGCAGTACTTC. It yields the protein CASRPKGRAAEQYF.

About this clone itself: Different DNA sequences within this sample yield the same CDR3. This chain uses TRBV9 with TRBJ2-7, with D possibly TRBD1 on 6 matching bases. CDR1 is SGDLS and CDR2 is YYNGEE in the germline V gene. This CDR3 spans 13 amino acids. Trimming pared 0 bases from V and 2 bases from J, leaving 6 bases between. CDR3 in amino acids: CASSVGDTYEQYF. The CDR3 DNA follows: TGTGCCAGCAGCGTAGGGGACACCTACGAGCAGTACTTC. Combining the CDR3 with reference TRBV9 and TRBJ2-7 gives the whole variable domain DSGVTQTPKHLITATGQRVTLRCSPRSGDLSVYWYQQSLDQGLQFLIQYYNGEERAKGNILERFSAQQFPDLHSELNLSSLELGDSALYFCASSVGDTYEQYFGPGTRLTVT.

The V gene is TRBV2, the J gene TRBJ1-1, with D unresolved. This CDR3 spans 15 amino acids. With 5 bases removed from V and 0 bases from J, the gap between germline ends came to 13 bases. Germline V gives CDR1 SNHLY, CDR2 FYNNEI. In DNA form, the CDR3 reads TGTGCCAGCAGTCGCTACAGAGAACTGAACACTGAAGCTTTCTTT. The encoded protein is CASSRYRELNTEAFF.

The rearrangement links TRBV9 to TRBJ2-3; the D is unclear. This CDR3 region has 16 residues. Trimming stripped 3 bases from V and 1 base from J, with 15 bases between. The germline V gene encodes CDR1 SGDLS and CDR2 YYNGEE. The CDR3 DNA reads as TGTGCCAGCAGCGCCCCGACCAGATCGGGCACAGATACGCAGTATTTT. Protein: CASSAPTRSGTDTQYF.

This rearrangement joins TRBV5-6 to TRBJ2-1; possible D gene TRBD1, 5 bases. CDR1 is SGHDT and CDR2 is YYEEEE in the germline V gene. The CDR3 sequence is 16 residues long. V lost 0 bases and J 0 bases, leaving 10 bases between the germline ends. CDR3 sequence: CASSLARTHSYNEQFF. The DNA of the CDR3 is TGTGCCAGCAGCTTGGCCCGGACACACTCCTACAATGAGCAGTTCTTC.